A single sample gave rise to the 18 T cell receptor beta chains below, sequenced in a study of blood T cell repertoires in COVID-19. Sequencing used immunoSEQ multiplex PCR; TCRdb keeps in-frame clones, though not all of them. The sample contains about 140,000 clones, 85% to 90% of which appear only once. Input material: peripheral blood. These receptors all come from a human donor in a cohort sampled during active COVID-19.

The V call is TRBV3-1 (or the pseudogene TRBV3-2), the J call TRBJ2-7, with 14 positions matching TRBD2. The germline V gene encodes CDR1 LGHDT and CDR2 YNNKEL (reference sequence). Germline trimming cut 1 base from V and 7 bases from J; bases unmatched to any gene: 15. The CDR3 runs 19 residues. CDR3 in amino acids: CASSQGLGLGLAGGGEQYF. CDR3 nucleotide sequence: TGTGCCAGCAGCCAAGGACTTGGTTTAGGACTAGCGGGGGGCGGGGAGCAGTACTTC.

The CDR3 loop reads CASSPRTSGRHEQFF. The CDR3 region has the DNA TGTGCCAGCAGCCCCCGGACTAGCGGGAGACACGAGCAGTTCTTC. The rearrangement uses TRBV3-1 (or the pseudogene TRBV3-2) and TRBJ2-1; TRBD2 agrees at 13 bases. Germline CDR1 and CDR2: LGHDT and YNNKEL (reference sequence). This CDR3 comprises 15 residues. V dropped 4 bases and J dropped 10; count of bases not matched to a gene: 7.

The chain joins TRBV5-1 to TRBJ2-5, with D possibly being TRBD2 (6 bases). V lost 0 bases and J 5 bases, leaving 11 bases between the germline ends. This CDR3 contains 14 residues. Germline lookup yields CDR1 SGHRS and CDR2 YFSETQ. The CDR3 spells CASSLAGVQETQYF. The CDR3 coding sequence is TGCGCCAGCAGCTTGGCGGGGGTTCAGGAGACCCAGTACTTC.

The rearrangement joins TRBV7-2 to TRBJ1-2; D uncertain. The CDR3 runs 16 residues. From germline, CDR1 is SGHTA and CDR2 FQGNSA. The germline V and J ends were trimmed by 2 bases and 4 bases, with 17 bases remaining between them. CDR3 region: CASSLSGNSDPYGYTF. CDR3 nucleotides: TGTGCCAGCAGCTTAAGCGGGAACAGCGATCCCTATGGCTACACCTTC.

V and J are TRBV19 and TRBJ1-2; D might be TRBD1 (6 bases). The CDR3 extends over 13 amino acids. V was shortened by 6 bases and J by 2 bases, with 10 bases between the two germline ends. Germline V gene lookup returns CDR1 LNHDA and CDR2 SQIVND (reference sequence). The CDR3 DNA reads TGTGCCAGTAGCGTACAGGGAAACTATGGCTACACCTTC. Translated, it gives CASSVQGNYGYTF.

The chain joins TRBV9 to TRBJ1-2; D is possibly TRBD1 (6 bases). V lost 4 bases and J 2 bases, leaving 18 bases between the germline ends. The CDR3 spans 16 residues. Germline lookup yields CDR1 SGDLS and CDR2 YYNGEE. In DNA, the CDR3 is TGTGCCAGCAGCCCCGGACAGCTTCACAACAACTATGGCTACACCTTC. It translates to CASSPGQLHNNYGYTF.

The rearrangement links TRBV19 to TRBJ2-1; D is ambiguous. The CDR3 loop spans 16 amino acids. Germline CDR1 LNHDA, CDR2 SQIVND (reference sequence). Trimming took off 1 base at V and 2 bases at J, with 12 bases between the two ends. The CDR3, as DNA: TGTGCCAGTAGTATAGGTCAGGTGATTACCTACAATGAGCAGTTCTTC. Its translation is CASSIGQVITYNEQFF. Full variable domain (rest looked up from reference TRBV19 and TRBJ2-1): DGGITQSPKYLFRKEGQNVTLSCEQNLNHDAMYWYRQDPGQGLRLIYYSQIVNDFQKGDIAEGYSVSREKKESFPLTVTSAQKNPTAFYLCASSIGQVITYNEQFFGPGTRLTVL.

This chain uses TRBV28 with TRBJ2-7, with 8 bases lining up with TRBD1. From germline, CDR1 is MDHEN and CDR2 SYDVKM. V lost 9 bases to trimming and J lost 6 bases; unmatched junction nucleotides: 13. This CDR3 spans 14 amino acids. CDR3 in amino acids: CASLRQGRGGEQYF. The CDR3 bases are TGTGCCAGTCTGCGACAGGGGAGAGGAGGCGAGCAGTACTTC.

This chain uses TRBV6-5 with TRBJ2-3; D possibly corresponds to TRBD2 (5 bases). Germline CDR1 is MNHEY and CDR2 is SVGAGI. Trimming shortened V by 8 bases and J by 0 bases, and 15 bases separated the two germline ends. The CDR3 contains 15 residues. This CDR3 is CASLRRRSSTDTQYF. The CDR3 nucleotides are TGTGCCAGCTTAAGGCGGAGGTCTAGCACAGATACGCAGTATTTT.

The V gene is TRBV2, the J gene TRBJ1-6; the D is unclear. V lost 5 bases, J lost 3 bases, and 11 bases lay in between. CDR1 and CDR2 (germline): SNHLY, FYNNEI. CDR3 length: 15 residues. CDR3 nucleotides: TGTGCCAGCAGTTATACTGAAGTCTATAATTCACCCCTCCACTTT. Its translation is CASSYTEVYNSPLHF.

This clone has just a few counts. V and J are TRBV5-5 and TRBJ2-2; TRBD2 matches 8 bases. Germline-derived CDR1 and CDR2 are SGHKS and YYEKEE (reference sequence). V lost 0 bases, J lost 5 bases, and 6 bases stayed unmatched. The CDR3 covers 16 residues. The CDR3 is CASSLAQRGFTGELFF. The DNA for the CDR3 is TGTGCCAGCAGCTTGGCTCAGCGGGGGTTTACCGGGGAGCTGTTTTTT.

The chain joins TRBV11-3 to TRBJ1-1; D is uncertain. Deletions cut 2 bases from V and 4 bases from J, with 11 bases between. There are 14 residues in the CDR3. Germline V lookup: CDR1 SGHNT, CDR2 YENEEA. The CDR3 is CASSLSGSVTEAFF. The CDR3 nucleotides are TGTGCCAGCAGCTTATCGGGTTCGGTCACTGAAGCTTTCTTT.

A few counts support this clone. V usage is TRBV9 and J usage is TRBJ2-2; 9 bases match TRBD2. V dropped 4 bases and J dropped 4; count of bases not matched to a gene: 5. The germline CDR1 and CDR2 sequences are SGDLS and YYNGEE. The CDR3 consists of 15 residues. CDR3: CASSPRLAATGELFF. The DNA for the CDR3 is TGTGCCAGCAGCCCAAGACTAGCGGCCACCGGGGAGCTGTTTTTT.

The CDR3 DNA sequence: TGTGCCAGCAGCGTAGGAATCCCAGAAACTGGAAACACCATATATTTT. Translating it yields CASSVGIPETGNTIYF. The rearrangement joins TRBV9 to TRBJ1-3; D gene uncertain. Trimming cost V 0 bases and J 2 bases, with 12 bases left between them. CDR1 is SGDLS and CDR2 is YYNGEE in the germline V gene. The CDR3 is 16 amino acids. Looking up the rest from reference TRBV9 and TRBJ1-3 gives the full variable domain: DSGVTQTPKHLITATGQRVTLRCSPRSGDLSVYWYQQSLDQGLQFLIQYYNGEERAKGNILERFSAQQFPDLHSELNLSSLELGDSALYFCASSVGIPETGNTIYFGEGSWLTVV.

V and J are TRBV10-2 and TRBJ2-7, with TRBD2 matching 7 bases. The germline V gene encodes CDR1 WSHSY and CDR2 SAAADI. The CDR3 spans 14 residues. Germline trimming cut 3 bases from V and 3 bases from J; bases unmatched to any gene: 5. The CDR3 sequence is CASSDRGSFYEQYF. CDR3 nucleotides: TGCGCCAGCAGTGACCGCGGGAGTTTCTACGAGCAGTACTTC.

The chain combines TRBV11-2 with TRBJ1-1, with 8 positions matching TRBD1. Germline CDR1 is SGHAT and CDR2 is FQNNGV. Trimming cost V 2 bases and J 4 bases; bases outside gene matches: 3. The CDR3 extends over 14 amino acids. CDR3 coding DNA: TGTGCCAGCAGCTTACCGGGACAGGCCACTGAAGCTTTCTTT. This translates into CASSLPGQATEAFF.

The chain combines TRBV27 with TRBJ1-5; tentatively, D is TRBD1 (6 bases). The CDR3 is 14 residues long. Germline values: CDR1 MNHEY, CDR2 SMNVEV (reference sequence). V was shortened by 5 bases and J by 4 bases, with 12 bases between the two germline ends. CDR3 protein: CASSGQPFNQPQHF. The CDR3 DNA is TGTGCCAGCAGTGGACAGCCCTTTAATCAGCCCCAGCATTTT.

The J gene is TRBJ1-2, the V gene TRBV14; perhaps TRBD1 as D (5 bases). Trimming shortened V by 0 bases and J by 0 bases, and 8 bases separated the two germline ends. Germline CDR1 and CDR2: SGHDN and FVKESK. The length of the CDR3 is 15 residues. The chain's CDR3 is CASSQDGAANYGYTF. DNA for the CDR3: TGTGCCAGCAGCCAAGATGGGGCGGCTAACTATGGCTACACCTTC.